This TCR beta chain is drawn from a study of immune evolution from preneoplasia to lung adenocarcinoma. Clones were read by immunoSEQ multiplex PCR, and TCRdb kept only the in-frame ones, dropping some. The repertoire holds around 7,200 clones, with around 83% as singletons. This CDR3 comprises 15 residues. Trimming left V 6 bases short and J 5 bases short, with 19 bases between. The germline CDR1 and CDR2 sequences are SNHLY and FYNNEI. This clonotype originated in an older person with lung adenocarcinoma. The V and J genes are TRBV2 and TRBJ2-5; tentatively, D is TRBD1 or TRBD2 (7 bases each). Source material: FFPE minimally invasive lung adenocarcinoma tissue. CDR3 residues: CASRKRDRKFETQYF. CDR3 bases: TGTGCCAGCAGAAAGCGGGACAGAAAATTCGAGACCCAGTACTTC.